The 5 T cell receptor beta chains reported below all come from one sample, sequenced in a study of early T cells in non-severe SARS-CoV-2 infection. One entry per CDR3 protein results from TCRdb running MiXCR on the 5' RACE reads. The profile shows nearly 90,000 distinct CDR3 sequences, approximately 14% of them singletons. Input material: whole blood. These receptors were collected from an adult who was a healthcare worker with PCR-confirmed SARS-CoV-2 infection or an uninfected control (not recorded which).

The genes are TRBV29-1 and TRBJ2-4; D uncertain. V shed 6 bases and J shed 0 bases, with 9 bases lying between them. Germline CDR1 is SQVTM and CDR2 is ANQGSEA. This CDR3 region has 13 residues. For the CDR3, the DNA is TGCAGCGTCGTCCAGATAGCCAAAAACATTCAGTACTTC. This gives the protein CSVVQIAKNIQYF.

The chain employs TRBV5-5 and TRBJ1-2, with D unresolved. The length of the CDR3 is 14 residues. Trimming cost V 6 bases and J 5 bases, with 17 bases left between them. Germline values: CDR1 SGHKS, CDR2 YYEKEE (reference sequence). The CDR3 reads CASINLDAAYGYTF. CDR3 sequence (DNA): TGTGCCAGCATTAACCTGGACGCAGCTTATGGCTACACCTTC.

This clonotype came up a few times. This chain links TRBV28 with TRBJ1-6, with a possible D match to TRBD1 (5 bases). V was cut by 6 bases and J by 10 bases, with 13 bases left in between. Germline assignment: CDR1 MDHEN and CDR2 SYDVKM. The CDR3 spans 13 residues. The CDR3 coding sequence is TGTGCCAGCAGCAGGGCGCGGGAATCACCCCTCCACTTT. The encoded protein is CASSRARESPLHF.

The V and J genes are TRBV20-1 and TRBJ2-1, with D perhaps matching TRBD2 (5 bases). This CDR3 comprises 13 residues. The germline V gene has CDR1 DFQATT and CDR2 SNEGSKA (reference sequence). Trimming removed 5 bases from V and 2 bases from J, with 10 bases in between. CDR3 amino acids: CSARTPTYNEQFF. CDR3 in DNA: TGCAGTGCTCGGACTCCTACCTACAATGAGCAGTTCTTC.

The chain couples TRBV24-1 to TRBJ2-3; 8 bases are shared with TRBD2. The CDR3 length is 13 residues. In germline, CDR1 is KGHDR, CDR2 SFDVKD. J lost 10 bases, V lost 2 bases, and 4 bases had no gene match. CDR3 bases: TGTGCCACCAGTGATTCGACTAGCGACGCGCAGTATTTT. Residues: CATSDSTSDAQYF.